Below, 13 T cell receptor beta chains from the same sample are listed, as sequenced in a study of T-cell reconstitution after alpha-beta-depleted transplantation in children. During its preparation, the TCRbeta library received unique molecular identifiers. From the PCR reads, TCRdb called clonotypes with MiXCR, one entry per CDR3 protein. The table lists 900,000 or so distinct CDR3 sequences, approximately 15% of them singletons, with approximately 5% in the top ten. The source was PBMCs, mostly from graft donor cells, collected 360 days after TCRalphabeta/CD19-depleted stem cell transplant. Receptor source: a male patient younger than 18 who had a stem cell transplant for acute lymphoblastic leukemia, so the T cells may come from the graft donor.

This clonotype was seen once. The rearrangement uses TRBV20-1 and TRBJ1-3; possibly TRBD1 for D (5 bases). V shed 2 bases and J shed 0 bases, with 14 bases lying between them. This CDR3 is built from 16 residues. CDR1 and CDR2 from the germline V gene are DFQATT and SNEGSKA (reference sequence). CDR3 sequence (DNA): TGCAGTGCTAGATCCGGGGGGGAGGGCTCTGGAAACACCATATATTTT. Amino acid sequence: CSARSGGEGSGNTIYF.

The J gene is TRBJ2-2, the V gene TRBV25-1; D call uncertain. This CDR3 contains 13 residues. V lost 2 bases and J lost 8, with 9 bases in between. The V gene's germline CDR1 is MGHDK and CDR2 SYGVNS. This chain's CDR3 is CASSERQTGELFF. The DNA of the CDR3 is TGTGCCAGCAGTGAACGGCAAACGGGGGAGCTGTTTTTT.

This clonotype was detected a few times. The chain carries TRBV30 and TRBJ2-1, with D perhaps given as TRBD1 or TRBD2 (5 bases each). The CDR3 is made up of 16 amino acids. V lost 8 bases and J 7 bases, leaving 27 bases between the germline ends. CDR1 GTSNPN and CDR2 SVGIG come from the germline V gene (reference sequence). The CDR3 reads CARTIPGAVEENEQFF. The CDR3 nucleotides read TGTGCCCGAACCATCCCCGGGGCGGTGGAGGAGAATGAGCAGTTCTTC.

This clonotype was observed at least ten times. The V and J genes are TRBV7-9 and TRBJ2-1; 7 bases are a match to TRBD2. CDR3 length equals 12 residues. Germline V gene lookup returns CDR1 SEHNR and CDR2 FQNEAQ (reference sequence). Germline trimming cut 3 bases from V and 9 bases from J; bases unmatched to any gene: 2. The CDR3: CASSLAGAEQFF. CDR3 coding DNA: TGTGCCAGCAGCTTGGCGGGAGCTGAGCAGTTCTTC. Variable domain in full (rest from reference TRBV7-9 and TRBJ2-1): DTGVSQNPRHKITKRGQNVTFRCDPISEHNRLYWYRQTLGQGPEFLTYFQNEAQLEKSRLLSDRFSAERPKGSFSTLEIQRTEQGDSAMYLCASSLAGAEQFFGPGTRLTVL.

This clonotype was observed a handful of times. V and J are TRBV5-1 and TRBJ2-1; unclear D gene. Germline V gene data show CDR1 as SGHRS and CDR2 as YFSETQ. V lost 2 bases and J 5 bases, leaving 8 bases between the germline ends. The CDR3 covers 13 residues. The CDR3 loop is CASSFARHNEQFF. The CDR3 region has the DNA TGCGCCAGCAGCTTTGCGAGACACAATGAGCAGTTCTTC.

Here the CDR3 DNA reads TGTGCCAGCAGTTTAAGCGGGAACCACTACGAGCAGTACTTC. It translates to CASSLSGNHYEQYF. This rearrangement joins TRBV3-1 to TRBJ2-7, with TRBD2 matching over 7 bases. Germline CDR1 and CDR2: LGHDT and YNNKEL (reference sequence). The CDR3 is made up of 14 amino acids. V shed 6 bases, J shed 3 bases, and the junction held 8 bases outside the gene matches.

The chain has TRBV2 and TRBJ2-2, with D perhaps TRBD2 (6 bases). From germline, CDR1 is SNHLY and CDR2 FYNNEI. The CDR3 loop spans 17 amino acids. The V end lost 2 bases, the J end lost 0 bases, and 13 bases lay between the germline ends. The CDR3 coding sequence is TGTGCCAGCAGTGAAACCGTTAGCGGAACGAACACCGGGGAGCTGTTTTTT. This encodes CASSETVSGTNTGELFF.

The chain combines TRBV10-3 with TRBJ2-1, with D possibly matching TRBD1 (5 bases). The CDR3 is made up of 15 amino acids. Germline V gives CDR1 ENHRY, CDR2 SYGVKD. V was pared by 6 bases and J by 2 bases, with 14 bases between. Written as DNA, the CDR3 is TGTGCCATCAGGGACACAGGTGTCCCCTACAATGAGCAGTTCTTC. It translates to CAIRDTGVPYNEQFF.

The chain carries TRBV4-1 and TRBJ1-1, with 7 bases aligning to TRBD1. This CDR3 comprises 15 residues. Looked up from germline, CDR1 is MGHRA and CDR2 is YSYEKL. The ends lost 4 bases at V and 2 bases at J; junction bases unmatched: 7. CDR3 bases: TGCGCCAGCAGCCGACCACAGGGGAGAAACACTGAAGCTTTCTTT. Protein: CASSRPQGRNTEAFF.

This clonotype was seen repeatedly, ten times or more. The chain joins TRBV11-3 to TRBJ2-5; D tentatively reads TRBD1 or TRBD2 (5 bases each). The CDR3 extends over 18 amino acids. V was trimmed by 3 bases and J by 2 bases, leaving 22 bases between them. CDR1 and CDR2 (germline): SGHNT, YENEEA. The DNA of the CDR3 is TGTGCCAGCAGCTTTGGGGGAGTTGCAGGGTCTCCGCAAGAGACCCAGTACTTC. Protein: CASSFGGVAGSPQETQYF.

This clonotype has more than one count but fewer than ten. The chain uses TRBV5-1 and TRBJ2-7, with TRBD1 matching over 9 bases. Per germline, CDR1 SGHRS and CDR2 YFSETQ. The V segment lost 0 bases and the J segment 1 base; nucleotides outside the gene matches: 5. This CDR3 is 16 amino acids long. CDR3 in amino acids: CASSLAPDRGSYEQYF. In nucleotides, the CDR3 is TGCGCCAGCAGCTTGGCCCCGGACAGGGGATCCTACGAGCAGTACTTC.

This clonotype was counted a few times. V usage is TRBV20-1 and J usage is TRBJ2-2, with TRBD2 matching over 11 bases. Trimming cost V 3 bases and J 6 bases; bases outside gene matches: 3. CDR1 is DFQATT and CDR2 is SNEGSKA in the germline V gene (reference sequence). This CDR3 has 14 amino acids. The CDR3 spells CSASRTSGSGELFF. CDR3 nucleotide sequence: TGCAGTGCTAGCCGGACTAGCGGGTCCGGGGAGCTGTTTTTT.

The chain carries TRBV7-9 and TRBJ2-5; a weak D match, TRBD2 (6 bases). The CDR3 consists of 15 residues. Per the germline V gene, CDR1 is SEHNR and CDR2 is FQNEAQ (reference sequence). Deletions cut 0 bases from V and 1 base from J, with 9 bases between. The CDR3 region has the DNA TGTGCCAGCAGCTTAGCGACTAGATTCCAAGAGACCCAGTACTTC. Amino acid sequence: CASSLATRFQETQYF.